These 11 T cell receptor beta chains share one sample of origin, sequenced in a study of T-cell reconstitution after alpha-beta-depleted transplantation in children. Molecular barcoding with unique molecular identifiers was used for the TCRbeta library. Using its own MiXCR run on the PCR reads, TCRdb lists one record per CDR3 protein. This sample yields 100,000 or so distinct CDR3 sequences, of which around 7% are seen a single time; approximately 16% belongs to the top ten. The specimen comprised PBMCs, sampled before TCRalphabeta/CD19-depleted stem cell transplant. These receptors all come from a boy younger than 10 with acute lymphoblastic leukemia, due to receive a stem cell transplant.

This clonotype has more than one count but fewer than ten. The chain uses TRBV5-5 and TRBJ2-3, with D possibly being TRBD2 (6 bases). Per the germline V gene, CDR1 is SGHKS and CDR2 is YYEKEE (reference sequence). Trimming pared 1 base from V and 2 bases from J, leaving 11 bases between. This CDR3 region has 15 residues. CDR3 in DNA: TGTGCCAGCAGCTTGTATACGGACTACACAGATACGCAGTATTTT. Translation: CASSLYTDYTDTQYF.

The table lists this clonotype with many counts. The chain recombines TRBV11-2 with TRBJ2-3, with 8 bases fitting TRBD1. Trimming cost V 5 bases and J 4 bases; bases outside gene matches: 8. The CDR3 loop spans 15 amino acids. Looked up from germline, CDR1 is SGHAT and CDR2 is FQNNGV. CDR3 region: CASSLTGTGPDTQYF. In DNA form, the CDR3 reads TGTGCCAGCAGCCTAACCGGGACAGGACCAGATACGCAGTATTTT.

This clonotype was picked up many times. The rearrangement joins TRBV5-5 to TRBJ2-3, with D hard to call. There are 14 residues in the CDR3. The V end was cut by 4 bases, the J end by 0 bases, with 9 bases between. Germline assignment: CDR1 SGHKS and CDR2 YYEKEE (reference sequence). The CDR3 sequence: CASSPDTSTDTQYF. CDR3 nucleotides: TGTGCCAGCAGCCCCGACACAAGCACAGATACGCAGTATTTT.

The genes are TRBV20-1 and TRBJ1-1; 9 bases agree with TRBD1. The CDR3 contains 13 residues. V trimming: 0 bases; J trimming: 11 bases; junction bases outside the gene matches: 7. Germline CDR1 is DFQATT and CDR2 is SNEGSKA (reference sequence). CDR3 in amino acids: CSARDGDRGVAFF. The CDR3 DNA sequence: TGCAGTGCTAGAGATGGAGACAGGGGGGTGGCTTTCTTT.

The genes are TRBV20-1 and TRBJ2-1, with TRBD1 identical over 7 bases. Germline loops: CDR1 DFQATT, CDR2 SNEGSKA (reference sequence). The ends lost 4 bases at V and 8 bases at J; junction bases unmatched: 5. The CDR3 is made up of 12 amino acids. DNA for the CDR3: TGCAGTGCTACCGGACAGGTCGATGAGCAGTTCTTC. Translation gives CSATGQVDEQFF.

The chain uses TRBV20-1 and TRBJ2-4; 7 nucleotides agree with TRBD1. Looked up from germline, CDR1 is DFQATT and CDR2 is SNEGSKA (reference sequence). This CDR3 contains 13 residues. Trimming at V came to 4 bases and at J to 6 bases, leaving 6 bases not matched to a gene. The CDR3 is CSATGTERNIQYF. In nucleotides, the CDR3 is TGCAGTGCTACCGGGACAGAGAGAAACATTCAGTACTTC.

The J gene is TRBJ1-5, the V gene TRBV7-8; no reliable D call. Per germline, CDR1 SGHVS and CDR2 FQNEAQ. This CDR3 contains 13 residues. Trimming took off 5 bases at V and 6 bases at J, with 11 bases between the two ends. The CDR3 is CASSHNFRQPQHF. CDR3 DNA: TGTGCCAGCAGCCACAATTTCCGTCAGCCCCAGCATTTT.

The chain employs TRBV7-6 and TRBJ2-5; the D gene is possibly TRBD1 (5 bases). Germline CDR1 is SGHVS and CDR2 is FNYEAQ. The CDR3 length is 15 residues. Deletions cut 5 bases from V and 4 bases from J, with 17 bases between. The CDR3 reads CASSPQTVNGETQYF. For the CDR3, the DNA is TGTGCCAGCAGCCCCCAGACAGTGAATGGAGAGACCCAGTACTTC.

A remark on this clonotype: It may be a read error: a sequence one base away is much more abundant. Without the conserved terminal phenylalanine or tryptophan, this CDR3 likely stems from a read error. DNA of the CDR3: TGTGCCAGCGGGCTTGGAGCAGGGAAAACTGAAGCTTTCTGT. Its protein product is CASGLGAGKTEAFC. The genes are TRBV11-2 and TRBJ1-1, with D maybe TRBD1 (5 bases). Germline assignment: CDR1 SGHAT and CDR2 FQNNGV. Between the trimmed V and J ends, which lost 8 bases and 5 bases, there was a span of 18 bases. The CDR3 is made up of 14 amino acids.

This clonotype was seen a few times. One end of the junction does not line up with germline, which may come from a read error. The genes are TRBV7-2 and TRBJ2-7; D call uncertain. Germline CDR1 SGHTA, CDR2 FQGNSA. The length of the CDR3 is 13 residues. The CDR3 nucleotides read TGTGCCAGCAGCCCTACTGGACCGGTTGAAACGCACTTC. Amino acid sequence: CASSPTGPVETHF.

This clonotype appeared many times. The genes are TRBV9 and TRBJ2-2; D call uncertain. V was clipped by 2 bases and J by 0 bases, with 2 bases between them. The CDR3 loop spans 13 amino acids. CDR1 and CDR2 from the germline V gene are SGDLS and YYNGEE. CDR3 loop: CASSVPNTGELFF. CDR3 bases: TGTGCCAGCAGCGTCCCGAACACCGGGGAGCTGTTTTTT.